The sequence of this TCR beta chain was determined in a study of T-cell memory formation after mild COVID-19. Study-wide background: TCR clustering was largely donor specific.

General study points: Detection of some responders pre-infection suggested pre-existing cross-reactive memory T cells participated.

This clonotype was picked up a small number of times. Antigen specificity is unknown. TCRdb reprocessed the 5' RACE reads with MiXCR, giving one entry per CDR3 protein. The repertoire holds roughly 480,000 distinct CDR3 sequences, around a quarter seen once, with under 15% in the top ten. The trim removed 9 bases at V and 7 bases at J, leaving 10 bases unmatched. The CDR3 covers 15 residues. Germline V CDR1 and CDR2: KGHDR, SFDVKD. The TCR originated in an adult woman who had mild COVID-19 (a few samples of this study predate the infection). Cell type and time point are not known. Sequencing used PBMCs or a T cell subset sorted from them (not recorded which). The chain is built from TRBV24-1 and TRBJ2-2, with TRBD1 identical over 10 bases. Here the CDR3 reads CATPDPTGGIGELFF. Written as DNA, the CDR3 is TGTGCCACCCCAGACCCGACAGGGGGCATCGGGGAGCTGTTTTTT.